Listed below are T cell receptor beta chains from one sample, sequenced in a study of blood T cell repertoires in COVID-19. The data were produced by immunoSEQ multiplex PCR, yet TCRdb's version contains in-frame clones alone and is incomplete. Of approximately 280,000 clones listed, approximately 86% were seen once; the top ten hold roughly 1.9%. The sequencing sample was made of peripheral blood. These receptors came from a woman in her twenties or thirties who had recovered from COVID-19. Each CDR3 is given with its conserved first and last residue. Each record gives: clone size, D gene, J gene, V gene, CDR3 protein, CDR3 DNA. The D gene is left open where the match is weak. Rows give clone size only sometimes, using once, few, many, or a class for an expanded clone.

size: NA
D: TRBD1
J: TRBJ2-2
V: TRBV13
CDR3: CASTNRGTGELFF
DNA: TGTGCCAGCACCAACAGGGGCACCGGGGAGCTGTTTTTT

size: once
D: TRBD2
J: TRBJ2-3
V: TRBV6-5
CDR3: CASSRGGRADTQYF
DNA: TGTGCCAGCAGTCGGGGGGGCCGGGCAGATACGCAGTATTTT

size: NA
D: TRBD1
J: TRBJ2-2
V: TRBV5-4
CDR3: CASSRRGRETGELFF
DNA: TGTGCCAGCAGCCGAAGGGGGCGTGAGACCGGGGAGCTGTTTTTT

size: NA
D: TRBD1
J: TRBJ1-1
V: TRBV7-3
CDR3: CASSPRQGGEAFF
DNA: TGTGCCAGCAGTCCACGACAGGGTGGAGAAGCTTTCTTT

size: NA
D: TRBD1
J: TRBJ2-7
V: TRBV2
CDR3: CASTHYRGYEQYF
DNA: TGTGCCAGCACACATTACAGGGGGTACGAGCAGTACTTC

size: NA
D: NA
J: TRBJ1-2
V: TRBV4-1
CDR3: CASSQDFGGGGYTF
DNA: TGCGCCAGCAGCCAAGATTTTGGCGGTGGAGGCTACACCTTC

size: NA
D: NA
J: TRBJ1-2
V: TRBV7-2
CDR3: CASSLAGGYGYTF
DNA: TGTGCCAGCAGCCTCGCGGGCGGCTATGGCTACACCTTC

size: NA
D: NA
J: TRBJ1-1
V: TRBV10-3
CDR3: CAISLDSRAEAFF
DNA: TGTGCCATCAGTCTAGACAGTCGTGCTGAAGCTTTCTTT

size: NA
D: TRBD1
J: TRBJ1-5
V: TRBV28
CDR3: CASSSPGTAGNQPQHF
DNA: TGTGCCAGCAGTTCCCCCGGGACAGCAGGCAATCAGCCCCAGCATTTT

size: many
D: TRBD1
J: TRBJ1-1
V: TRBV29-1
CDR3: CSVPQGDTEAFF
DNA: TGCAGCGTTCCACAGGGGGACACTGAAGCTTTCTTT

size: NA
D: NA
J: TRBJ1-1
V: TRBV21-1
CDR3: CASSKEGRAGTEAFF
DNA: TGTGCCAGCAGCAAAGAGGGCAGGGCCGGCACTGAAGCTTTCTTT

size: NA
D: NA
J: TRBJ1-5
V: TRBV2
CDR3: CASSEGGGRNQPQHF
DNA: TGTGCCAGCAGTGAAGGGGGAGGGCGCAATCAGCCCCAGCATTTT

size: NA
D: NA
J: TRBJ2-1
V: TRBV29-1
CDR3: CSVEDFNEQFF
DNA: TGCAGCGTTGAAGACTTTAATGAGCAGTTCTTC

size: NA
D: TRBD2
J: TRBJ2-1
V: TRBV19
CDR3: CASSSGTSGRANEQFF
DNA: TGTGCCAGTAGTTCCGGGACTAGCGGGAGGGCCAATGAGCAGTTCTTC

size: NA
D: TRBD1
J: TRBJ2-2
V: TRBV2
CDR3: CASTRQGSTGELFF
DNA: TGTGCCAGTACCAGACAGGGATCCACCGGGGAGCTGTTTTTT

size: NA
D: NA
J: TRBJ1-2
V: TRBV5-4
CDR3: CASSVQGLYGYTF
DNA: TGTGCCAGCAGCGTGCAGGGACTCTATGGCTACACCTTC

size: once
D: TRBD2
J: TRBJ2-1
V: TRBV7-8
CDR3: CASSLELAGGNEQFF
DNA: TGTGCCAGCAGCTTAGAACTAGCGGGAGGGAATGAGCAGTTCTTC

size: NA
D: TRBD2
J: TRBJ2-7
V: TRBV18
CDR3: CASSPGTSSYEQYF
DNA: TGTGCCAGCTCCCCCGGGACTAGCTCCTACGAGCAGTACTTC

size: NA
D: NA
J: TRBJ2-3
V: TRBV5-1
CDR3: CASSLAGLVFPDTQYF
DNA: TGCGCCAGCAGCTTGGCCGGTCTGGTTTTTCCAGATACGCAGTATTTT

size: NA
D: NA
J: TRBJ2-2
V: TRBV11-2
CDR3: CASSLRTSSTGELFF
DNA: TGTGCCAGCAGCCTCCGGACATCTAGCACCGGGGAGCTGTTTTTT

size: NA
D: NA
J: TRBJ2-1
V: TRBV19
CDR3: CASSMPPAVGNEQFF
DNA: TGTGCCAGTAGTATGCCCCCAGCGGTGGGTAATGAGCAGTTCTTC

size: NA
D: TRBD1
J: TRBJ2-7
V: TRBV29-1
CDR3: CSVEDSWAGGHEQYF
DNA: TGCAGCGTTGAAGACTCTTGGGCAGGGGGCCACGAGCAGTACTTC

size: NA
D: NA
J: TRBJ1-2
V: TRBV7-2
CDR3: CASSPDKNYGYTF
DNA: TGTGCCAGCAGCCCGGACAAAAACTATGGCTACACCTTC

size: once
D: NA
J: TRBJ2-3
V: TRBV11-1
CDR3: CASSFGATSTDTQYF
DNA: TGTGCCAGCAGCTTCGGTGCTACTAGCACAGATACGCAGTATTTT

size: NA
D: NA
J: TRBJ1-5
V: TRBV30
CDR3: CAWSSRGDQPQHF
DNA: TGTGCCTGGAGTTCAAGGGGCGATCAGCCCCAGCATTTT

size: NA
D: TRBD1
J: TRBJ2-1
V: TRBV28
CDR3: CASTSGTGGNEQFF
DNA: TGTGCCAGCACCTCCGGGACAGGGGGCAATGAGCAGTTCTTC

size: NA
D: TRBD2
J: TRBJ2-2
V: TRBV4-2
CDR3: CASSPSAGEVTTGELFF
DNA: TGTGCCAGCAGCCCGTCAGCGGGAGAGGTTACGACCGGGGAGCTGTTTTTT

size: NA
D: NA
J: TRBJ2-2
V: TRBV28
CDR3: CASSLILSMATGELFF
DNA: TGTGCCAGCAGTTTAATATTATCGATGGCAACCGGGGAGCTGTTTTTT

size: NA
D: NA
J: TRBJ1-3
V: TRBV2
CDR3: CASPDRRSGNTIYF
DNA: TGTGCCAGCCCTGACAGGCGCTCTGGAAACACCATATATTTT

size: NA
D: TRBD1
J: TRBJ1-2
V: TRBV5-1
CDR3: CASSLQGGDYGYTF
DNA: TGCGCCAGCAGCTTGCAGGGGGGTGACTATGGCTACACCTTC

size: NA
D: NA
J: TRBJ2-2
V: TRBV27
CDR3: CASHNANTGELFF
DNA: TGTGCCAGCCACAACGCGAACACCGGGGAGCTGTTTTTT

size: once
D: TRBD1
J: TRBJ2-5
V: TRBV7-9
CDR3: CASTGVGETQYF
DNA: TGTGCCAGTACAGGGGTTGGGGAGACCCAGTACTTC

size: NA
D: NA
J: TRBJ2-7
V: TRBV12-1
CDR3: CASSYAGPHGGYF
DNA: TGTGCCAGCAGCTACGCCGGCCCTCACGGGGGGTACTTC

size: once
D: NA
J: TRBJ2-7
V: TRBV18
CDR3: CASSGVAGRSYEQYF
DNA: TGTGCCAGCTCAGGGGTGGCAGGGAGGTCCTACGAGCAGTACTTC

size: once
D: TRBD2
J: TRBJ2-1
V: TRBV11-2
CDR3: CASSPTSGRAANEQFF
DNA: TGTGCCAGCAGCCCGACTAGCGGGAGGGCCGCAAATGAGCAGTTCTTC

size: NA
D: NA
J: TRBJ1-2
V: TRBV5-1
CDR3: CASSPTGGGYYGYTF
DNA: TGCGCCAGCAGCCCGACGGGGGGTGGCTACTATGGCTACACCTTC

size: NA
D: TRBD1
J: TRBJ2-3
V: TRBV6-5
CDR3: CASARQGSTDTQYF
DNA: TGTGCCAGCGCCCGACAGGGATCCACAGATACGCAGTATTTT

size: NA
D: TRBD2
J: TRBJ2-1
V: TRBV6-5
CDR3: CASSYSIAGEKNEQFF
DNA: TGTGCCAGCAGTTACTCGATAGCGGGAGAAAAAAATGAGCAGTTCTTC

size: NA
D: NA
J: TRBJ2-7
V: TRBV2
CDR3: CASRGTFSYEQYF
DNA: TGTGCCAGCAGGGGGACATTCTCCTACGAGCAGTACTTC

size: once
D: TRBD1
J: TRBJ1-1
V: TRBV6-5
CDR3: CASSSRTGMNTEAFF
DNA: TGTGCCAGCAGTTCAAGGACAGGGATGAACACTGAAGCTTTCTTT

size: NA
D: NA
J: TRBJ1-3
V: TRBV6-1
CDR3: CASSENILTGQGGKGNTIYF
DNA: TGTGCCAGCAGTGAAAATATTTTAACGGGACAAGGGGGAAAGGGAAACACCATATATTTT

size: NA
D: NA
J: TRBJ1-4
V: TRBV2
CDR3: CASTGGLRNEKLFF
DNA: TGTGCCAGCACGGGGGGTTTGCGGAATGAAAAACTGTTTTTT

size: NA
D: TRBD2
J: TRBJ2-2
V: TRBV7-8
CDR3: CASSSGGTGELFF
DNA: TGTGCCAGCAGCTCGGGAGGCACCGGGGAGCTGTTTTTT

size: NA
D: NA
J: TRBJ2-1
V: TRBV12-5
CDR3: CASGLVQEGYNEQFF
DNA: TGTGCTAGTGGTTTGGTACAGGAGGGGTACAATGAGCAGTTCTTC

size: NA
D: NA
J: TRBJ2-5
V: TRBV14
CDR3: CASSQERGKILETQYF
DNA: TGTGCCAGCAGCCAAGAACGGGGGAAAATCCTAGAGACCCAGTACTTC

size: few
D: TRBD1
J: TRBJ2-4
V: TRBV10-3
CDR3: CAISSRDSAIAKNIQYF
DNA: TGTGCCATCAGCTCCCGGGACAGTGCTATAGCCAAAAACATTCAGTACTTC

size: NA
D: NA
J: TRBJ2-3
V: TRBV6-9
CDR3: CASSYPSGTDTQYF
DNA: TGTGCCAGCAGTTACCCTTCGGGAACAGATACGCAGTATTTT

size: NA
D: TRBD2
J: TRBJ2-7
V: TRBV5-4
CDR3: CASSLGGGSSYEQYF
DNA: TGTGCCAGCAGCTTGGGGGGCGGGAGCTCCTACGAGCAGTACTTC

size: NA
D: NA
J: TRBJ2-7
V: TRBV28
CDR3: CASHPRESYEQYF
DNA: TGTGCCAGCCATCCACGGGAGAGCTACGAGCAGTACTTC

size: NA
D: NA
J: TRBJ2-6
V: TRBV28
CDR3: CASSSYSSGANVLTF
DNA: TGTGCCAGCAGTTCTTACAGCTCTGGGGCCAACGTCCTGACTTTC